A single sample gave rise to the 9 T cell receptor beta chains below, sequenced in a study of blood T cell repertoires in COVID-19. TCRdb's table, derived via immunoSEQ multiplex PCR, lists solely in-frame clones and lacks some. In the table there are approximately 71,000 clones, around three quarters of which are singletons. Input material: peripheral blood. These receptors all stem from a human donor in a cohort sampled during active COVID-19.

This clone has only one observation. The chain has TRBV5-1 and TRBJ2-5; 11 nucleotides line up with TRBD2. Germline trimming cut 0 bases from V and 5 bases from J; bases unmatched to any gene: 3. This CDR3 has 15 residues. CDR1 is SGHRS, CDR2 YFSETQ, per germline. For the CDR3, the DNA is TGCGCCAGCAGCTTGGTGGCTAGCGGGGGGGAGACCCAGTACTTC. This translates into CASSLVASGGETQYF.

This rearrangement joins TRBV3-1 (or the pseudogene TRBV3-2) to TRBJ2-2, with D maybe TRBD2 (6 bases). The CDR3 totals 16 residues. Germline V gene lookup returns CDR1 LGHDT and CDR2 YNNKEL (reference sequence). V was cut by 1 base and J by 13 bases, with 22 bases left in between. The CDR3 reads CASSQGGRFNGGWLFF. CDR3 nucleotides: TGTGCCAGCAGCCAAGGAGGCCGTTTTAACGGGGGTTGGCTGTTTTTT.

This chain connects TRBV11-2 to TRBJ1-5; D not certain. The CDR3 runs to 16 residues. Germline assignment: CDR1 SGHAT and CDR2 FQNNGV. V was trimmed by 1 base and J by 0 bases, leaving 10 bases between them. The CDR3 region is CASSLGAGYSNQPQHF. CDR3 sequence (DNA): TGTGCCAGCAGCTTAGGGGCCGGATATAGCAATCAGCCCCAGCATTTT. Supplemented by reference TRBV11-2 and TRBJ1-5, the full variable domain reads EAGVAQSPRYKIIEKRQSVAFWCNPISGHATLYWYQQILGQGPKLLIQFQNNGVVDDSQLPKDRFSAERLKGVDSTLKIQPAKLEDSAVYLCASSLGAGYSNQPQHFGDGTRLSIL.

The genes are TRBV11-2 and TRBJ1-4; perhaps TRBD1 as D (5 bases). The V end lost 5 bases, the J end lost 5 bases, and 15 bases lay between the germline ends. Germline V gene lookup returns CDR1 SGHAT and CDR2 FQNNGV. The CDR3 loop spans 15 amino acids. CDR3 region: CASSARQGSNEKLFF. The CDR3 DNA is TGTGCCAGCAGCGCGAGGCAGGGATCAAATGAAAAACTGTTTTTT.

The chain uses TRBV25-1 and TRBJ1-2, with a possible D match to TRBD1 (5 bases). This CDR3 has 12 amino acids. CDR1 is MGHDK and CDR2 is SYGVNS in the germline V gene. Trimming took off 4 bases at V and 8 bases at J, with 11 bases between the two ends. The CDR3 nucleotides are TGTGCCAGCAGTGCCGGGGGGTTCGGCTACACCTTC. Translated: CASSAGGFGYTF.

The chain combines TRBV7-2 with TRBJ1-4; tentatively, D is TRBD1 (5 bases). The CDR3 sequence is 16 residues long. Germline V gene data show CDR1 as SGHTA and CDR2 as FQGNSA. V lost 1 base to trimming and J lost 8 bases, with 17 bases between them. Here the CDR3 reads CASSLVPGAAIEKLFF. The DNA for the CDR3 is TGTGCCAGCAGCTTAGTTCCTGGGGCGGCAATAGAAAAACTGTTTTTT.

The J gene is TRBJ1-6, the V gene TRBV27; no clear D. Deletions cut 5 bases from V and 9 bases from J, with 23 bases between. The CDR3 contains 17 residues. Germline V gene lookup returns CDR1 MNHEY and CDR2 SMNVEV (reference sequence). CDR3 sequence: CASSPSQPGFLGSPLHF. CDR3 in DNA: TGTGCCAGCAGTCCTTCCCAACCGGGATTTCTGGGTTCACCCCTCCACTTT.

The V call is TRBV19, the J call TRBJ2-2, with 8 bases fitting TRBD1. The J segment lost 6 bases and the V segment lost 5 bases, leaving 8 bases of the junction unmatched. CDR1 and CDR2 (germline): LNHDA, SQIVND (reference sequence). There are 15 residues in the CDR3. The CDR3 is CASSPTTGAAGELFF. Here the CDR3 DNA reads TGTGCCAGTAGTCCGACGACAGGGGCTGCCGGGGAGCTGTTTTTT. The whole variable domain, remainder taken from reference TRBV19 and TRBJ2-2, is DGGITQSPKYLFRKEGQNVTLSCEQNLNHDAMYWYRQDPGQGLRLIYYSQIVNDFQKGDIAEGYSVSREKKESFPLTVTSAQKNPTAFYLCASSPTTGAAGELFFGEGSRLTVL.

CDR3 coding DNA: TGTGCCACCGCCAACGCGTTGAACACTGAAGCTTTCTTT. It yields the protein CATANALNTEAFF. This chain uses TRBV15 with TRBJ1-1; no reliable D call. The CDR3 is made up of 13 amino acids. The V gene lost 8 bases and the J gene lost 0 bases, with 10 bases spanning the gap. Germline loops: CDR1 LNHNV, CDR2 YYDKDF (reference sequence).